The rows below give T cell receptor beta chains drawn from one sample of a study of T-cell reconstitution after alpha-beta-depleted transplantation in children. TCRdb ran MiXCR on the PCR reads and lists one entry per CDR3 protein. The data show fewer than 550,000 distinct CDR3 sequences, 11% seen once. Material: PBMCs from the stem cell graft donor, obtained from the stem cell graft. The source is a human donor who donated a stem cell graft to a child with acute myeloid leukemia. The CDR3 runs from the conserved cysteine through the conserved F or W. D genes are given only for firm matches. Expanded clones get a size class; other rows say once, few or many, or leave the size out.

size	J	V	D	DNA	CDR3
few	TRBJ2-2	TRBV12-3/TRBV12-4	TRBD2	TGTGCCAGCAGCACCGGGACTAGCGGGGGAGACACCGGGGAGCTGTTTTTT	CASSTGTSGGDTGELFF
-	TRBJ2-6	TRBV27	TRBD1	TGTGCCAGCAGTTTCCTTGACAGGGGGTCTACGGGGGCCAACGTCCTGACTTTC	CASSFLDRGSTGANVLTF
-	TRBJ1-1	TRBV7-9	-	TGTGCCAGCAGCCCTCGGGGCACTGAAGCTTTCTTT	CASSPRGTEAFF
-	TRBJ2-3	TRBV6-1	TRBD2	TGTGCCAGCACCGGCGGGAGGGCCGTCGCAGATACGCAGTATTTT	CASTGGRAVADTQYF
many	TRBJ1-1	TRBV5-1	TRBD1	TGCGCCAGCAGCTGGCAGGGGGACACTGAAGCTTTCTTT	CASSWQGDTEAFF
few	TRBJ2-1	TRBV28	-	TGTGCCAGCAGTGCCCCGTGGGGGGGCCGTAAAGTGCAGTTCTTC	CASSAPWGGRKVQFF
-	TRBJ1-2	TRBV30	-	TGTGCCTGGAGTGCCCAGACAGGTTCTCCCCGTGGCTACACCTTC	CAWSAQTGSPRGYTF
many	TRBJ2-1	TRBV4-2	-	TGTGCCAGCAGCCAAGATCCCGCTGGTGAGCAGTTCTTC	CASSQDPAGEQFF
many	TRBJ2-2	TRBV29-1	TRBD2	TGCAGCGTCGGCGGGAGGAGCACCGGGGAGCTGTTTTTT	CSVGGRSTGELFF
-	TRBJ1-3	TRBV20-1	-	TGCAGTGCACCGACGGAGCCTGGAAACACCATATATTTT	CSAPTEPGNTIYF
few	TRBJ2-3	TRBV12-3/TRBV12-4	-	TGTGCCAGCAGTATAACTGGGGGCGGCACAGATACGCAGTATTTT	CASSITGGGTDTQYF
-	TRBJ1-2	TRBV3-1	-	TGTGCCAGCAGCCAAGTATCAGCCCTCTTTAATGGCTACACCTTC	CASSQVSALFNGYTF
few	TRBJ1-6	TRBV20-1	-	TGCAGTGCTACCCCCCCCGGGGGATTTAATTCACCCCTCCACTTT	CSATPPGGFNSPLHF
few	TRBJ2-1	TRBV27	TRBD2	TGTGCCAGCCGAAGACTTACCGGGGGGACTAGCGGGAGTTCCTACAATGAGCAGTTCTTC	CASRRLTGGTSGSSYNEQFF
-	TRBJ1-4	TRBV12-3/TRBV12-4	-	TGTGCCAGCAGTTTGCGACAAGAACTGTTTTTT	CASSLRQELFF
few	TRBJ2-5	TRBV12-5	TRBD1	TGTGCTAGTGGTTCGAACAGGGGGCTCGAGACCCAGTACTTC	CASGSNRGLETQYF
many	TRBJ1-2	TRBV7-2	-	TGTGCCAGCAGCTTAGTTGGGACCCCTTCGGGGGGCTACACCTTC	CASSLVGTPSGGYTF
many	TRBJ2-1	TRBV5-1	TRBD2	TGTGCCAGCAGTTTGGTCGGGGGGACCTACAATGAGCAGTTCTTC	CASSLVGGTYNEQFF
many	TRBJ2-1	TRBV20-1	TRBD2	TGCAGTGCCTGGGGGGGTTGGGATGAGCAGTTCTTC	CSAWGGWDEQFF
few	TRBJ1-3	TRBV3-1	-	TGTGCCAGCAGCCCTGCGATGAACTCTGGAAACACCATATATTTT	CASSPAMNSGNTIYF
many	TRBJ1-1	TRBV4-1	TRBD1	TGCGCCAGCAGGAACAGGGGGACGAACACTGAAGCTTTCTTT	CASRNRGTNTEAFF
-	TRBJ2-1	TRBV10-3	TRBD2	TGTGCCATCAGTGAGAGGACGTCTAGCGGTAATGAGCAGTTCTTC	CAISERTSSGNEQFF
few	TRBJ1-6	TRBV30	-	TGTGCCTGGAGTCCCCTCCGACCGGGACGCGGAGATTCACCCCTCCACTTT	CAWSPLRPGRGDSPLHF
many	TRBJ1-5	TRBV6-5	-	TGTGCCAGCAGTTACGGGCGTCTCAATCAGCCCCAGCATTTT	CASSYGRLNQPQHF
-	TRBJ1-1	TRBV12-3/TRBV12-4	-	TGTGCCAGCAGCCCTGCGGGTGGGGCCGGGGACACTGAAGCTTTCTTT	CASSPAGGAGDTEAFF
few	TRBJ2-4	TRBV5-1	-	TGCGCCAGTCCAAAAAACATTCAGTACTTC	CASPKNIQYF
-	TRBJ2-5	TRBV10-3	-	TGTGCCATCAGTGTCCGGTCGGACGGGCGCGGGACCCAGTACTTC	CAISVRSDGRGTQYF
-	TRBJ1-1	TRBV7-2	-	TGTGCCAGCAGCCCCAAACCAGGGTCGAACACTGAAGCTTTCTTT	CASSPKPGSNTEAFF
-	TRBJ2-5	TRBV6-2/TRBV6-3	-	TGTGCCAGCAGTTACCTAAGGGACTCCACTGAGACCCAGTACTTC	CASSYLRDSTETQYF
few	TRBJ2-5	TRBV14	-	TGTGCCAGCAGCCAATTTATGGAGACCCAGTACTTC	CASSQFMETQYF
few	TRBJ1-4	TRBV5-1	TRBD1	TGCGCCAGCAGAAGCGGGACAGGGCTTGAAAAACTGTTTTTT	CASRSGTGLEKLFF
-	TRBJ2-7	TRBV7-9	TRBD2	TGTGCCAGCAGCTCCCCCCCGGGGGGGGCAGGGGAAAACGAGCAGTACTTC	CASSSPPGGAGENEQYF
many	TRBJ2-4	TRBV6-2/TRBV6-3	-	TGTGCCAGCAGGCCAAGTGGGGGCAGGGACATTCAGTACTTC	CASRPSGGRDIQYF
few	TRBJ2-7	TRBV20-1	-	TGCAGTGCTGGGACCCTCGAGCTTCAGTACTTC	CSAGTLELQYF
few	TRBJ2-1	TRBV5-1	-	TGCGCCAGCAGCTTGTGGGGAGAGTCCTACAATGAGCAGTTCTTC	CASSLWGESYNEQFF
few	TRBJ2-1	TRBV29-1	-	TGCAGCGTTGATCCTCTTGTGATCACGGAGCAGTTCTTC	CSVDPLVITEQFF
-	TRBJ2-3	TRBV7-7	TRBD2	TGTGCTAGCAGCTTGGGTAGCGGGAAGGCAGATACGCAGTATTTT	CASSLGSGKADTQYF
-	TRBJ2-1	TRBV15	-	TGTGCCACCAGCATTACATTGGTGGACAATGAGCAGTTCTTC	CATSITLVDNEQFF
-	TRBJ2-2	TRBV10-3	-	TGTGCCATCAGTGGACCAACGAAGGTGCTGTTTTTT	CAISGPTKVLFF
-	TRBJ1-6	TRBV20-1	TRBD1	TGCAGTGCTAGAGACAGGACAGGGGGCAATTCACCCCTCCACTTT	CSARDRTGGNSPLHF
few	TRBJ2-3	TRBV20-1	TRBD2	TGCAGTGCTAGCTTAGCGGGAGGCTCACACACGGGCACAGATACGCAGTATTTT	CSASLAGGSHTGTDTQYF
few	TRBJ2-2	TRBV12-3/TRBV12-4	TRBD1	TGTGCCAGCAGTATCAACAGGGGGCTGAGGACCGGGGAGCTGTTTTTT	CASSINRGLRTGELFF
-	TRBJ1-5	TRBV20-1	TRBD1	TGCAGTGCCTTAACTGAAAGGACAGGGCCGCCCGGCAATCAGCCCCAGCATTTT	CSALTERTGPPGNQPQHF
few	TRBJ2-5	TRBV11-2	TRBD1	TGTGCCAGCAGTTCTACCTGGGACAGAACTTCAGAGACCCAGTACTTC	CASSSTWDRTSETQYF
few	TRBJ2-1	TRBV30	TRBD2	TGTGCCTGGAGCGGCGGACTAGCGGCCGGTAATGAGCAGTTCTTC	CAWSGGLAAGNEQFF
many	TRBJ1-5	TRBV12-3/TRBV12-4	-	TGTGCCAGCGCCCGTGGCAGGGAGGGTCTCTGGCCCCAGCATTTT	CASARGREGLWPQHF
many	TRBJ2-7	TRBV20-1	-	TGCAGTGCTAGAGCACTTGGCAGTTCCACCTACGAGCAGTACTTC	CSARALGSSTYEQYF
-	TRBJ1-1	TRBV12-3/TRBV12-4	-	TGTGCCAGCAGATCCCCGGGATCGGCAGACACTGAAGCTTTCTTT	CASRSPGSADTEAFF
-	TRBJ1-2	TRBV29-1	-	TGCAGCGCCGACAGAAACTATGGCTACACCTTC	CSADRNYGYTF
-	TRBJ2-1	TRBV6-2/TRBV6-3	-	TGTGCCAGCAGAATGCACGACAGGTCCTACAATGAGCAGTTCTTC	CASRMHDRSYNEQFF
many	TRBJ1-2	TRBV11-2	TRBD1	TGTGCCAGCAGCCCGGGACAGGACTATGGCTACACCTTC	CASSPGQDYGYTF
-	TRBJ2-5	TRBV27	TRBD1	TGTGCCAGCAGTTCTCTACCGACAGGGATAGAGACCCAGTACTTC	CASSSLPTGIETQYF